The entry that follows covers one T cell receptor (beta chain) sequence. The germline V gene encodes CDR1 SQVTM and CDR2 ANQGSEA. This CDR3 comprises 13 residues. V was clipped by 4 bases and J by 7 bases, with 14 bases between them. TCRdb analysed the RACE reads with MiXCR anew, one entry per CDR3 protein. The sample has fewer than 300,000 distinct CDR3 sequences; roughly 7.7% are singletons. This entry comes from a study of human T cells and chemical hapten exposure. Time point given: pre-sensitization, week 0. Treatment given: therapeutic diphenylcyclopropenone sensitization with weekly scalp DPC. This material consisted of whole blood, taken in connection with sensitization to the hapten diphenylcyclopropenone (DPC). The chain combines TRBV29-1 with TRBJ1-5; no firm D call. This clonotype was sampled from a man in his late teens or twenties with alopecia areata. Some clones in this sample may be carry-over from other donors' samples. The DNA of the CDR3 is TGCAGCGTTGGGGCGGGTCCGGCCCAGCCCCAGCATTTT. Amino acids: CSVGAGPAQPQHF.